This note documents a single TCR beta chain sequence. The V gene lost 5 bases and the J gene lost 3 bases, with 14 bases spanning the gap. This CDR3 is built from 14 residues. Germline assignment: CDR1 SEHNR and CDR2 FQNEAQ (reference sequence). The entry originates in a study of blood T cell repertoires in COVID-19. Study summary: Both acute and convalescent COVID-19 samples were obtained from the United States, Italy and Spain. T cells, B-cell-depleted T cells, or PBMCs provided the cDNA or gDNA that served as material.

In the authors' workflow: Reference gene primer amplification gave nucleated cell count estimates. The protocol was immunoSEQ multiplex PCR, while the TCRdb copy is restricted to in-frame clones and leaves out a portion. The V and J calls and clone size were taken over from that table, and D and trimming were inferred from the DNA. The repertoire includes some 200,000 clones, 84% of them detected once, and 13% sits in the top ten. The sequencing input was peripheral blood. The clonotype originates from a human donor in a cohort sampled during active COVID-19. This chain uses TRBV7-9 with TRBJ2-7; a possible D gene is TRBD1 (5 bases). CDR3 amino acids: CASSVQEYYYEQYF. CDR3 DNA sequence: TGTGCCAGCAGCGTACAGGAATACTACTACGAGCAGTACTTC.